A selection of T cell receptor beta chains follows, all from one sample in a study of a mutant IDH1 vaccine in newly diagnosed glioma. Profiling relied on immunoSEQ multiplex PCR, and the TCRdb table lists in-frame clones only, not all of them. The table lists 50,000 to 75,000 clones, around 74% of them singletons, with over 4% in the top ten. These receptors are not linked to any known antigen. The starting material was PBMCs, obtained from a glioma patient whose treatment included an IDH1 peptide vaccine. These receptors were collected from a man between 45 and 60 years old with glioma. CDR3s leave out the opening cysteine and the closing phenylalanine or tryptophan. Each record gives: CDR3 protein, D gene, J gene, V gene. The D gene is left open where the match is weak.

CDR3aa: ASSFDSPYEQY
d_gene: -
j_gene: TRBJ2-7
v_gene: TRBV11-2

CDR3aa: ASSLVGGTYEQY
d_gene: -
j_gene: TRBJ2-7
v_gene: TRBV5-1

CDR3aa: ASSGQGSGELF
d_gene: TRBD1
j_gene: TRBJ2-2
v_gene: TRBV7-9

CDR3aa: ASSEWGNQPQH
d_gene: -
j_gene: TRBJ1-5
v_gene: TRBV6-1

CDR3aa: ASAGTAFQETQY
d_gene: TRBD1
j_gene: TRBJ2-5
v_gene: TRBV27

CDR3aa: ASSLSTGGTGELF
d_gene: TRBD1
j_gene: TRBJ2-2
v_gene: TRBV7-6

CDR3aa: ASTPARRQF
d_gene: -
j_gene: TRBJ2-1
v_gene: TRBV2

CDR3aa: ASSVGFGREAF
d_gene: -
j_gene: TRBJ1-1
v_gene: TRBV9

CDR3aa: ASRDSDRDYGYT
d_gene: -
j_gene: TRBJ1-2
v_gene: TRBV19

CDR3aa: ASSLKGGTYEQY
d_gene: TRBD2
j_gene: TRBJ2-7
v_gene: TRBV5-1

CDR3aa: ASGGGETDTQY
d_gene: -
j_gene: TRBJ2-3
v_gene: TRBV6-6

CDR3aa: ASSRENSPLH
d_gene: -
j_gene: TRBJ1-6
v_gene: TRBV6-5

CDR3aa: ASSLRFGNEQF
d_gene: -
j_gene: TRBJ2-1
v_gene: TRBV7-8

CDR3aa: ASSLLGFGTDTQY
d_gene: -
j_gene: TRBJ2-3
v_gene: TRBV27

CDR3aa: ASSVVSSPVQGRELF
d_gene: -
j_gene: TRBJ2-2
v_gene: TRBV9

CDR3aa: ASSPEQISGEQY
d_gene: -
j_gene: TRBJ2-7
v_gene: TRBV18

CDR3aa: ASSSGSNNSPLH
d_gene: -
j_gene: TRBJ1-6
v_gene: TRBV18

CDR3aa: ASSLLDSPLH
d_gene: -
j_gene: TRBJ1-6
v_gene: TRBV5-4

CDR3aa: ASSLVVLGAGGRETQY
d_gene: TRBD1
j_gene: TRBJ2-5
v_gene: TRBV7-9

CDR3aa: ASSSPGPSEQY
d_gene: -
j_gene: TRBJ2-7
v_gene: TRBV5-4

CDR3aa: ASSSRTDVWGTEAF
d_gene: -
j_gene: TRBJ1-1
v_gene: TRBV7-9

CDR3aa: ATSSQGENEQY
d_gene: TRBD1
j_gene: TRBJ2-7
v_gene: TRBV15

CDR3aa: ASSYSGDRDNIQY
d_gene: TRBD1
j_gene: TRBJ2-4
v_gene: TRBV6-5

CDR3aa: ASSVNGGSNTEAF
d_gene: -
j_gene: TRBJ1-1
v_gene: TRBV18

CDR3aa: ASSFSKGSYEQY
d_gene: -
j_gene: TRBJ2-7
v_gene: TRBV5-4